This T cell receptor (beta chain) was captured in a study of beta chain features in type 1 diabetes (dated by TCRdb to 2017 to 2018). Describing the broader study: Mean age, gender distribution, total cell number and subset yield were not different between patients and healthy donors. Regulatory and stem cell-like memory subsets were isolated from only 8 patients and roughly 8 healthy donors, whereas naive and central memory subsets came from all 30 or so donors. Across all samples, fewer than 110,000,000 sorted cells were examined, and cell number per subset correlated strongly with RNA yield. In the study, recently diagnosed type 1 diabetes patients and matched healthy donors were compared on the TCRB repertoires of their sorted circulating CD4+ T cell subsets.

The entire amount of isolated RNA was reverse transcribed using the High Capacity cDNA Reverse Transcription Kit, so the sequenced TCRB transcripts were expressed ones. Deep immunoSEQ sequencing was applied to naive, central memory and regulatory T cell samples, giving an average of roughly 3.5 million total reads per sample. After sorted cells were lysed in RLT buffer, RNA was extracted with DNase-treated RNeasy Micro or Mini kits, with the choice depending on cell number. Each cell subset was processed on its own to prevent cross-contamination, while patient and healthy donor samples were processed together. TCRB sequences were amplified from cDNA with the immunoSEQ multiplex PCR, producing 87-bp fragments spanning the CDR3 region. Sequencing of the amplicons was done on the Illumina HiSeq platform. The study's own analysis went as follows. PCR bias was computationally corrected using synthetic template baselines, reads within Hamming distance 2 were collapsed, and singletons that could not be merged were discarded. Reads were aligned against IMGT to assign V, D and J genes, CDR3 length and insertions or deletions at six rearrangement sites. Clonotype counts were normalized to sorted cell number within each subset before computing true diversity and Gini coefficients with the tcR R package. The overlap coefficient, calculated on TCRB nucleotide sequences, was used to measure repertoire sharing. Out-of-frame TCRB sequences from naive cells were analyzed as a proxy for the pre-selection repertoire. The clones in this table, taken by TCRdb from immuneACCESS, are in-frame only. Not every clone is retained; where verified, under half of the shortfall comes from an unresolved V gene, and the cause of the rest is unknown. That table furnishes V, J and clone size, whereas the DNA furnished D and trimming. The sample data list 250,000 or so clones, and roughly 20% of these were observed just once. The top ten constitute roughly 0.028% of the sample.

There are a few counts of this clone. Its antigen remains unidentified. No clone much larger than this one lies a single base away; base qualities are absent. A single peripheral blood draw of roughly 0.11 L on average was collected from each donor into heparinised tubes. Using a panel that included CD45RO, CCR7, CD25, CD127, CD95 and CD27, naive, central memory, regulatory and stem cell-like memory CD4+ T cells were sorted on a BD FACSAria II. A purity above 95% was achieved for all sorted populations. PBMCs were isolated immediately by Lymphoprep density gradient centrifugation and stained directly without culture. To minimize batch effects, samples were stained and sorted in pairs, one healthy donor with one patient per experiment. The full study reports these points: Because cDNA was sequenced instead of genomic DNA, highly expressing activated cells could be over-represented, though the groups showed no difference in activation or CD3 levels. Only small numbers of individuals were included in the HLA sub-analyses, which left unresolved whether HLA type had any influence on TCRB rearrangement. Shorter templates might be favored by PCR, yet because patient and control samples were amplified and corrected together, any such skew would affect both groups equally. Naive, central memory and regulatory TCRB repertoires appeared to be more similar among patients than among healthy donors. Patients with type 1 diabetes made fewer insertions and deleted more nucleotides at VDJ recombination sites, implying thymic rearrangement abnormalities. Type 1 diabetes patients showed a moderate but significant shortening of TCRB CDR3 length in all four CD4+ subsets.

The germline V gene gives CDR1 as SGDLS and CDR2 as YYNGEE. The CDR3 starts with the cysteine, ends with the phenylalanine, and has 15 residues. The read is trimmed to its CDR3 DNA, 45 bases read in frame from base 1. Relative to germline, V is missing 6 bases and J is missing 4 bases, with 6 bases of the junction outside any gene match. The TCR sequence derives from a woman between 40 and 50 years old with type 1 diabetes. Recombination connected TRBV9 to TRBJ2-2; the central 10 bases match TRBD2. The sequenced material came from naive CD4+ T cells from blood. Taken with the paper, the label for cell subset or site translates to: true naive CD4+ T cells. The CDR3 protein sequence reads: CASTRTSGSTGELFF. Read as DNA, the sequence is TGTGCCAGCACCAGGACTAGCGGATCCACCGGGGAGCTGTTTTTT.